This T cell receptor (beta chain) was sequenced in a study of monozygotic twins with cystic fibrosis. Study-wide background: With about 16 PCR cycles, barcoded libraries came from approximately 2.8 micrograms of fragmented DNA. General observations from the study: J usage was most co-twin-similar in 8 of 16 pairs, V in 13. Low clonality (median about 0.0095) suggested a mostly naive repertoire. Nucleotide-identical clonotype sharing was significantly higher within monozygotic CF twin pairs than between unrelated CF individuals.

This table comes from immunoSEQ multiplex PCR, and its TCRdb copy is limited to in-frame clones, with some not included. The table includes about 36,000 clones, about nine tenths detected once. This clone was observed a few times. Its specificity is unknown. This CDR3 has 15 residues. V was clipped by 3 bases and J by 5 bases; unmatched bases: 9. In germline, CDR1 is SNHLY, CDR2 FYNNEI. The source of this sequence is a boy aged 2 to 9 with cystic fibrosis. Sequenced input: blood. The chain is built from TRBV2 and TRBJ1-1; 7 nucleotides agree with TRBD1. In nucleotides, the CDR3 is TGTGCCAGCAGTGATAAGACAGGGACGGAGACTGAAGCTTTCTTT. This gives the protein CASSDKTGTETEAFF. Full variable domain (rest looked up from reference TRBV2 and TRBJ1-1): EPEVTQTPSHQVTQMGQEVILRCVPISNHLYFYWYRQILGQKVEFLVSFYNNEISEKSEIFDDQFSVERPDGSNFTLKIRSTKLEDSAMYFCASSDKTGTETEAFFGQGTRLTVV.